The 30 T cell receptor beta chains below come from one sample, sequenced in a study of T cells in Graves' hyperthyroidism and ophthalmopathy. Template material for amplifying TCR beta CDR3 regions consisted of RNA transcripts. In the first-round RT-PCR of the TCR CDR3, the HTBI primer set was used. Each CDR3 protein gets one entry after TCRdb re-called the multiplex PCR reads with MiXCR. In the table there are approximately 590,000 distinct CDR3 sequences, 15% to 18% of which are singletons. Sequenced material: blood. All receptors derive from a young woman with Graves' hyperthyroidism.

This clonotype was detected ten times or more. The chain has TRBV29-1 and TRBJ2-1; D unclear. Trimming shortened V by 0 bases and J by 2 bases, and 11 bases separated the two germline ends. The CDR3 spans 15 residues. Germline V gene lookup returns CDR1 SQVTM and CDR2 ANQGSEA. CDR3 sequence (DNA): TGCAGCGTTGAAGATGGCTGGACCGCCTACAATGAGCAGTTCTTC. This gives the protein CSVEDGWTAYNEQFF.

With respect to this clonotype: Relative to the germline gene, one junction end is altered; a read error may explain this. This chain joins TRBV7-9 and TRBJ2-2; the match to TRBD2 covers 10 bases. This CDR3 is 14 amino acids long. Germline V gives CDR1 SEHNR, CDR2 FQNEAQ (reference sequence). The chain's CDR3 is CASSLAGDSGELFF. CDR3 in DNA: TGTGCCAGCAGCCTAGCGGGAGACAGCGGGGAGCTGTTTTTT.

This clonotype was detected only a few times. The rearrangement links TRBV6-1 to TRBJ1-5; D is unclear. Per the germline V gene, CDR1 is MNHNS and CDR2 is SASEGT. The V gene lost 1 base and the J gene lost 7 bases, with 11 bases spanning the gap. The CDR3 extends over 14 amino acids. CDR3 coding DNA: TGTGCCAGCAGTGAAGACAGCCCTTTCCAGCCCCAGCATTTT. As protein: CASSEDSPFQPQHF.

In its sample, this clonotype was seen many times. The V call is TRBV5-1, the J call TRBJ2-7; 11 nucleotides align to TRBD1. CDR1 SGHRS and CDR2 YFSETQ come from the germline V gene. The CDR3 contains 15 residues. V lost 2 bases to trimming and J lost 5 bases; unmatched junction nucleotides: 6. The CDR3 protein is CASSFIGTGGHEQYF. CDR3 coding DNA: TGCGCCAGCAGCTTTATCGGGACAGGGGGGCACGAGCAGTACTTC.

The gene calls are TRBV28 and TRBJ2-2, with D perhaps matching TRBD2 (6 bases). The CDR3 has 14 residues. Deletions cut 6 bases from V and 6 bases from J, with 14 bases between. Germline V gene sequence: CDR1 MDHEN, CDR2 SYDVKM. This chain's CDR3 is CASSPGVRAGELFF. For the CDR3, the DNA is TGTGCCAGCAGCCCGGGAGTTAGGGCCGGGGAGCTGTTTTTT.

This chain uses TRBV6-2 or TRBV6-3 with TRBJ2-2; D may be TRBD1 or TRBD2 (5 bases each). The CDR3 length is 15 residues. The V end lost 3 bases, the J end lost 4 bases, and 12 bases lay between the germline ends. Germline lookup yields CDR1 MNHEY and CDR2 SVGEGT. CDR3 coding DNA: TGTGCCAGCAGTTATATGAGAGGGGTCACCGGGGAGCTGTTTTTT. It is translated as CASSYMRGVTGELFF.

This clonotype occurred a few times. The rearrangement joins TRBV4-3 to TRBJ2-3; D unclear. V dropped 1 base and J dropped 6 bases, with 20 bases sitting between them. Germline V gives CDR1 LGHNA, CDR2 YSLEER. This CDR3 has 17 residues. CDR3: CASSQGPTAADADTQYF. For the CDR3, the DNA is TGCGCCAGCAGCCAAGGTCCCACGGCTGCCGACGCGGATACGCAGTATTTT.

This chain uses TRBV6-1 with TRBJ1-1; D remains unclear. V shed 5 bases and J shed 2 bases, with 9 bases lying between them. Germline V gives CDR1 MNHNS, CDR2 SASEGT. This CDR3 region has 13 residues. The CDR3 loop reads CASSTWTNTEAFF. The CDR3 nucleotides read TGTGCCAGCAGTACCTGGACCAACACTGAAGCTTTCTTT.

The rearrangement joins TRBV20-1 to TRBJ2-2; D is uncertain. The V gene lost 7 bases and the J gene lost 0 bases, with 9 bases spanning the gap. The CDR3 sequence is 13 residues long. Germline V gene sequence: CDR1 DFQATT, CDR2 SNEGSKA (reference sequence). Here the CDR3 reads CSGSWANTGELFF. The CDR3 DNA reads as TGCAGTGGTTCCTGGGCGAACACCGGGGAGCTGTTTTTT.

This clonotype was detected a few times. At one boundary the junction diverges from the germline segment, which might be a read error. The chain links TRBV5-1 to TRBJ1-1, with TRBD1 as a possible D gene (5 bases). Germline-derived CDR1 and CDR2 are SGHRS and YFSETQ. This CDR3 has 15 amino acids. The CDR3 sequence: CASSLGDPEGTEAFF. The CDR3 DNA reads TGCGCCAGTAGCTTAGGGGACCCCGAAGGCACTGAAGCTTTCTTT. Using reference TRBV5-1 and TRBJ1-1 for the parts outside the CDR3, the full variable domain is KAGVTQTPRYLIKTRGQQVTLSCSPISGHRSVSWYQQTPGQGLQFLFEYFSETQRNKGNFPGRFSGRQFSNSRSEMNVSTLELGDSALYLCASSLGDPEGTEAFFGQGTRLTVV.

This clonotype was counted many times. CDR3: CASTPGASDTQYF. CDR3 nucleotides: TGTGCCAGCACCCCGGGGGCGTCAGATACGCAGTATTTT. This sequence joins TRBV28 and TRBJ2-3, with D perhaps being TRBD1 or TRBD2 (6 bases each). Trimming took 7 bases from V and 4 from J, leaving 12 bases between them. The CDR3 length is 13 residues. CDR1 and CDR2 (germline): MDHEN, SYDVKM.

This sequence joins TRBV20-1 and TRBJ1-3; D uncertain. Germline V gives CDR1 DFQATT, CDR2 SNEGSKA (reference sequence). CDR3 length: 17 residues. The germline V and J ends were trimmed by 5 bases and 2 bases, with 22 bases remaining between them. The CDR3 nucleotides read TGCAGTGCTCCCCAGCGCCAAGGCCTTGGGGCTGGAAACACCATATATTTT. Translated, it gives CSAPQRQGLGAGNTIYF.

This clonotype was observed many times. This chain uses TRBV12-3 or TRBV12-4 with TRBJ1-5; TRBD1 matches 7 bases. There are 16 residues in the CDR3. V lost 6 bases, J lost 1 base, and 9 bases stayed unmatched. The CDR3 sequence: CASSPDRDPSNQPQHF. The CDR3 coding sequence is TGTGCCAGCAGCCCTGACAGGGACCCAAGCAATCAGCCCCAGCATTTT.

This sequence joins TRBV5-1 and TRBJ2-5, with no clear D. The CDR3 totals 15 residues. The germline V gene encodes CDR1 SGHRS and CDR2 YFSETQ. Between the trimmed V and J ends, which lost 3 bases and 1 base, there was a span of 13 bases. The CDR3 DNA is TGCGCCAGCAGCTCGGGTGGTAGCAGCCAAGAGACCCAGTACTTC. Encoded protein: CASSSGGSSQETQYF.

This clonotype was seen many times. This rearrangement joins TRBV15 to TRBJ2-7; D is unclear. The germline V gene encodes CDR1 LNHNV and CDR2 YYDKDF (reference sequence). The CDR3 runs 13 residues. V gave up 0 bases and J gave up 5 bases, with 8 bases separating them. CDR3 sequence: CATSRELLDEQYF. Written as DNA, the CDR3 is TGTGCCACCAGCAGAGAACTTCTGGACGAGCAGTACTTC.

V is TRBV12-3 or TRBV12-4 and J is TRBJ2-1, with 9 bases fitting TRBD2. The V segment lost 4 bases and the J segment 7 bases; nucleotides outside the gene matches: 5. The CDR3 sequence is 14 residues long. For the CDR3, the DNA is TGTGCCAGCAGTTCCCCCCTAGCGGGGAATGAGCAGTTCTTC. Translated, it gives CASSSPLAGNEQFF.

This clonotype was found a few times. The rearrangement joins TRBV15 to TRBJ2-7; possibly TRBD1 or TRBD2 for D (5 bases each). V lost 2 bases to trimming and J lost 3 bases, with 29 bases between them. CDR3 size: 20 residues. Germline lookup yields CDR1 LNHNV and CDR2 YYDKDF (reference sequence). The CDR3: CATSRNQNPGTFPQIYEQYF. The DNA for the CDR3 is TGTGCCACCAGCAGAAATCAGAATCCCGGGACCTTCCCTCAGATCTACGAGCAGTACTTC.

This chain links TRBV20-1 with TRBJ2-3, with a possible D match to TRBD1 (5 bases). Germline V CDR1 and CDR2: DFQATT, SNEGSKA (reference sequence). CDR3 length: 12 amino acids. V lost 3 bases, J lost 5 bases, and 9 bases lay in between. The CDR3 sequence is CSASGARDTQYF. CDR3 DNA: TGCAGTGCTAGTGGGGCACGAGATACGCAGTATTTT.

This rearrangement joins TRBV10-3 to TRBJ2-7, with 10 bases lining up with TRBD2. The J call may be mistaken, given a closer DNA end match to TRBJ2-1. CDR1 and CDR2 (germline): ENHRY, SYGVKD. The CDR3 covers 15 residues. The CDR3 region is CAISDPSGSSNEQFF. The CDR3 bases are TGTGCCATCAGTGACCCTAGCGGGAGCTCGAATGAGCAGTTCTTC.

About this clonotype itself: A much larger clone lies one base from this, so it may be a read error. This rearrangement joins TRBV4-1 to TRBJ1-4, with D possibly being TRBD1 (6 bases). This CDR3 is built from 16 residues. The germline gives CDR1 MGHRA, CDR2 YSYEKL. As DNA, the CDR3 is TGCGCCAGCAGCCAAAATAGGGGGGCCGTGGATGAAAAACTGTCTTTT. This encodes CASSQNRGAVDEKLSF.

This rearrangement joins TRBV7-9 to TRBJ2-7; 9 bases map to TRBD1. V was clipped by 5 bases and J by 3 bases; unmatched bases: 8. The CDR3 loop spans 15 amino acids. Germline V gene data show CDR1 as SEHNR and CDR2 as FQNEAQ (reference sequence). The DNA of the CDR3 is TGTGCCAGCAGCCAACCGGGACAGGGTGGCTACGAGCAGTACTTC. Translating it yields CASSQPGQGGYEQYF.

The chain links TRBV19 to TRBJ1-4; weak D call: TRBD1 (5 bases). Looked up from germline, CDR1 is LNHDA and CDR2 is SQIVND (reference sequence). V was pared by 7 bases and J by 6 bases, with 18 bases between. The CDR3 length is 15 residues. The CDR3 bases are TGTGCCAGTATCGAGCCCCATGGGGGTTATGAAAAACTGTTTTTT. Translated: CASIEPHGGYEKLFF.

This clonotype came up many times. The V and J genes are TRBV3-1 and TRBJ1-6; no clear D. Per germline, CDR1 LGHDT and CDR2 YNNKEL (reference sequence). The CDR3 sequence is 13 residues long. Trimming stripped 3 bases from V and 7 bases from J, with 7 bases between. In DNA form, the CDR3 reads TGTGCCAGCAGCCAGAATAAGAATTCACCCCTCCACTTT. It encodes CASSQNKNSPLHF.

This clonotype came up a few times. One end of the junction varies from germline; a read error may be responsible. The V and J genes are TRBV5-5 and TRBJ2-1; a weak D match, TRBD1 (6 bases). Germline-derived CDR1 and CDR2 are SGHKS and YYEKEE (reference sequence). The CDR3 length is 15 residues. This CDR3 reads CASSLGTEIYHEQFF. The CDR3 DNA reads as TGTGCCAGCAGCTTGGGGACAGAGATCTACCATGAGCAGTTCTTC.

V and J are TRBV7-9 and TRBJ2-7; D possibly corresponds to TRBD2 (5 bases). Trimming took 5 bases from V and 0 from J, leaving 8 bases between them. The CDR3 loop spans 13 amino acids. In germline, CDR1 is SEHNR, CDR2 FQNEAQ (reference sequence). The CDR3 region is CASSHGDSYEQYF. The CDR3 DNA follows: TGTGCCAGCAGCCACGGGGACTCCTACGAGCAGTACTTC.

In its sample, this clonotype was seen a few times. The V gene is TRBV6-1, the J gene TRBJ1-6; D is uncertain. The CDR3 is 17 residues long. Germline V CDR1 and CDR2: MNHNS, SASEGT. V lost 7 bases, J lost 6 bases, and 22 bases lay in between. The CDR3 DNA is TGTGCCAGCACCCCAGCACGGATTCGATTAAGTAATTCACCCCTCCACTTT. Protein: CASTPARIRLSNSPLHF.

This clonotype was counted many times. The chain uses TRBV11-2 and TRBJ2-1; perhaps TRBD2 as D (6 bases). The length of the CDR3 is 16 residues. V lost 7 bases to trimming and J lost 0 bases, with 16 bases between them. Germline CDR1 is SGHAT and CDR2 is FQNNGV. The CDR3 coding sequence is TGTGCCAGCATCAGCCTCGGGAGTATCTCCTACAATGAGCAGTTCTTC. Encoded protein: CASISLGSISYNEQFF.

The sample holds many counts of this clonotype. V is TRBV30 and J is TRBJ1-5; 8 positions match TRBD1. With 2 bases clipped from V and 2 bases from J, the junction kept 8 bases outside the gene matches. The V gene's germline CDR1 is GTSNPN and CDR2 SVGIG (reference sequence). The CDR3 totals 16 residues. This CDR3 reads CAWSLSTGVRNQPQHF. CDR3 in DNA: TGTGCCTGGAGTCTATCGACAGGGGTGCGCAATCAGCCCCAGCATTTT.

This clonotype was picked up a small number of times. This rearrangement joins TRBV4-1 to TRBJ2-3; 11 bases align to TRBD2. Germline CDR1 MGHRA, CDR2 YSYEKL. This CDR3 contains 19 residues. The junction had 10 bases not matched to a gene; V was cut back by 0 bases and J by 2 bases. As DNA, the CDR3 is TGCGCCAGCAGCCAAGATTCGGGTTCGACTAGCGGGATCACAGATACGCAGTATTTT. It translates to CASSQDSGSTSGITDTQYF.

This clonotype was found many times. This sequence joins TRBV10-3 and TRBJ1-1; unclear D gene. CDR3 length: 15 residues. The V gene's germline CDR1 is ENHRY and CDR2 SYGVKD. V gave up 1 base and J gave up 1 base, with 10 bases separating them. CDR3 region: CAISEFGGRNTEAFF. DNA of the CDR3: TGTGCCATCAGTGAGTTCGGTGGTAGGAACACTGAAGCTTTCTTT.